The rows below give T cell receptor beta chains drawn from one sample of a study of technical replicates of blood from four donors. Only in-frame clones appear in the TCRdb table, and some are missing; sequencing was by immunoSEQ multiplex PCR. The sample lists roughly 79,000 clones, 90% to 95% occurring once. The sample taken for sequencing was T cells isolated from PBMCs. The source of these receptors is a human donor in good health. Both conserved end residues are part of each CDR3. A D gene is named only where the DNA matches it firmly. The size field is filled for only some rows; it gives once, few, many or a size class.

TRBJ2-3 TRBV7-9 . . CAKTRGGDTQYF TGTGCCAAAACGAGGGGAGGAGATACGCAGTATTTT
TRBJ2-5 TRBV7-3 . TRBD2 CASKPGNRLAGAETQYF TGTGCCAGCAAGCCTGGGAATCGACTAGCGGGAGCAGAGACCCAGTACTTC
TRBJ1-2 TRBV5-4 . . CASSLFGGYTF TGTGCCAGCAGCTTGTTCGGTGGCTACACCTTC
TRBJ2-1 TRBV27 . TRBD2 CASSLRVGGTSGSYEQFF TGTGCCAGCAGTTTAAGGGTAGGTGGGACTAGCGGGAGCTATGAGCAGTTCTTC
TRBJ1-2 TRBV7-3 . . CASSQTANYGYTF TGTGCCAGCAGTCAGACTGCTAACTATGGCTACACCTTC
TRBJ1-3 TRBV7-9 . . CASSVGGNTIYF TGTGCCAGCAGCGTCGGTGGAAACACCATATATTTT
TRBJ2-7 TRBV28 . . CASSLYPMGLSLSYEQYF TGTGCCAGCAGTTTATATCCCATGGGACTTTCCCTATCCTACGAGCAGTACTTC
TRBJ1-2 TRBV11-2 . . CASSLDRSGAGGYTF TGTGCCAGCAGCTTAGATCGATCGGGAGCCGGGGGCTACACCTTC
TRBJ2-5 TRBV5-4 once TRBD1 CASSLQGVTETQYF TGTGCCAGCAGCTTGCAGGGGGTCACAGAGACCCAGTACTTC
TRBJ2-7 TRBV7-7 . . CASSLGPGTQAGEQYF TGTGCTAGCAGCTTAGGTCCCGGGACACAGGCGGGCGAGCAGTACTTC
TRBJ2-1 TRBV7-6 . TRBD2 CASSLVGLANEQFF TGTGCCAGCAGCTTAGTAGGACTAGCAAATGAGCAGTTCTTC
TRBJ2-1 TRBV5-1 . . CASSRGTQYNEQFF TGCGCCAGCAGCCGCGGGACTCAATACAATGAGCAGTTCTTC
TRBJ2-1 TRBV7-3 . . CASSLVGAEQFF TGTGCCAGCAGCTTAGTGGGGGCTGAGCAGTTCTTC
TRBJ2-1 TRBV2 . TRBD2 CASRGLAGAVVNEQFF TGTGCCAGCAGAGGACTAGCGGGAGCAGTAGTCAATGAGCAGTTCTTC
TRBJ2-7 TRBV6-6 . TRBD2 CASSYGTSGSTYEQYF TGTGCCAGCAGTTACGGGACTAGCGGGAGCACCTACGAGCAGTACTTC
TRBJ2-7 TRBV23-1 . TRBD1 CASAPPGGIEEQYF TGCGCCAGCGCTCCACCAGGGGGCATAGAAGAGCAGTACTTC
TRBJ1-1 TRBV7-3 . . CASSLSLASNTEAFF TGTGCCAGCAGCTTATCGTTAGCTTCGAACACTGAAGCTTTCTTT
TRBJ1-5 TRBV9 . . CASSVDPGNNQPQHF TGTGCCAGCAGCGTAGACCCGGGGAACAATCAGCCCCAGCATTTT
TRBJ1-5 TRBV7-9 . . CASSLDQGHNQPQHF TGTGCCAGCAGCTTGGATCAGGGGCACAATCAGCCCCAGCATTTT